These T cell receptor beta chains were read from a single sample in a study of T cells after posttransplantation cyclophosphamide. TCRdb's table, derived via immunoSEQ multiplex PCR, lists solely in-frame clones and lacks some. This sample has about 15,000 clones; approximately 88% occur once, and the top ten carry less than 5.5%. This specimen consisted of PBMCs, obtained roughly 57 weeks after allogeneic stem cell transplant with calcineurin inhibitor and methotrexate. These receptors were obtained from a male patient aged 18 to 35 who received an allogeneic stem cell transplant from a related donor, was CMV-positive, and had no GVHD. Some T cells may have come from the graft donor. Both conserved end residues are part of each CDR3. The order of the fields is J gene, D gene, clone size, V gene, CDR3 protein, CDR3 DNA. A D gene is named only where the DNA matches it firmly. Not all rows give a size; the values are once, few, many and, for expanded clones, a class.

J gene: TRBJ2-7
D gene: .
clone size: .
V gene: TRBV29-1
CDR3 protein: CSVTQGFPYEQYF
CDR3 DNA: TGCAGCGTTACCCAGGGGTTCCCCTACGAGCAGTACTTC

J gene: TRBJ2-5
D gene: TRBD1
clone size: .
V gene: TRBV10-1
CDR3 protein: CASSEYGRGPETQYF
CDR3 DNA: TGCGCCAGCAGTGAATATGGCAGGGGGCCAGAGACCCAGTACTTC

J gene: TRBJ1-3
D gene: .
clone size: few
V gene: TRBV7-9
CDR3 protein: CASSWGTGFSGNTIYF
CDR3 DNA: TGTGCCAGCAGCTGGGGTACAGGGTTCTCTGGAAACACCATATATTTT

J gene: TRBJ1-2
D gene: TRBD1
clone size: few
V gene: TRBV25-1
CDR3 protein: CANPKTGEGYTF
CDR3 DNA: TGTGCCAACCCAAAGACAGGGGAAGGCTACACCTTC

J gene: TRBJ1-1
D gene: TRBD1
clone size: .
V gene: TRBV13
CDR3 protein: CASSLSGTGSTEAFF
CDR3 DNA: TGTGCCAGCAGCCTATCCGGGACAGGAAGCACTGAAGCTTTCTTT

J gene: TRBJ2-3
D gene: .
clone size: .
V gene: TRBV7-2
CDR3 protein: CASSLVYSDTQYF
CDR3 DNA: TGTGCCAGCAGCTTAGTTTACTCAGATACGCAGTATTTT

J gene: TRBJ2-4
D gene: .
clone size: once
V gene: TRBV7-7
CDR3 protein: CASSPLGGKNIQYF
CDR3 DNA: TGTGCTAGCAGCCCCCTCGGGGGAAAAAACATTCAGTACTTC

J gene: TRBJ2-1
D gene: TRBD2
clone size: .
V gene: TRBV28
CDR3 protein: CASSSLAGEGSEQFF
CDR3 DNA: TGTGCCAGCAGCTCACTAGCGGGAGAGGGGAGTGAGCAGTTCTTC

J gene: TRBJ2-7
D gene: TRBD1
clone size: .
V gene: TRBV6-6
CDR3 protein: CAAGGNYGQYF
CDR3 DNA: TGTGCCGCAGGGGGCAACTACGGGCAGTACTTC

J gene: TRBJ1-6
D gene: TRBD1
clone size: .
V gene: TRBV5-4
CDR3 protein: CASSGGQGGAYNSPLHF
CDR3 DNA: TGTGCCAGCAGCGGAGGACAGGGTGGCGCCTATAATTCACCCCTCCACTTT

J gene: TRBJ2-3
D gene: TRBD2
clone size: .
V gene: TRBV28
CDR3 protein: CASSSPAGGADTQYF
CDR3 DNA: TGTGCCAGCAGTTCCCCAGCGGGAGGGGCAGATACGCAGTATTTT

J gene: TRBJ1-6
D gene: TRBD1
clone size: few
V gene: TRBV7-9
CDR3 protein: CASSSDRGARSPLHF
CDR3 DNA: TGTGCCAGCAGCTCTGACAGGGGCGCTCGTTCACCCCTCCACTTT

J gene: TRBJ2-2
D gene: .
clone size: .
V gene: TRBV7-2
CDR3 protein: CASSLDSSVKAGELFF
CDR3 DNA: TGTGCCAGCAGCTTAGACAGTTCGGTGAAGGCCGGGGAGCTGTTTTTT

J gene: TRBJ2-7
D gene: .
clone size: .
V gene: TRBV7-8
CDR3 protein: CASSVLSRSGNEQYF
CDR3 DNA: TGTGCCAGCAGCGTGCTAAGCAGATCGGGGAACGAGCAGTACTTC

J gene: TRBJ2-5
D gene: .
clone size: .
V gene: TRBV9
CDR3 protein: CASSVALDLQETQYF
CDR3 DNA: TGTGCCAGCAGCGTAGCCCTGGACTTACAAGAGACCCAGTACTTC

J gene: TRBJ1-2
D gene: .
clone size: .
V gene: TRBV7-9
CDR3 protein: CASSLAGRTSYGYTF
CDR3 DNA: TGTGCCAGCAGCTTAGCTGGGAGGACCTCCTATGGCTACACCTTC

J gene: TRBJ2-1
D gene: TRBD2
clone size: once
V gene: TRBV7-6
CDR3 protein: CASSLGTSGGDNEQFF
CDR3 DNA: TGTGCCAGCAGCCTCGGGACTAGCGGAGGAGACAATGAGCAGTTCTTC

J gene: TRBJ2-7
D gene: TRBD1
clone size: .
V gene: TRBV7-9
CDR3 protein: CASSPLGTGNEQYF
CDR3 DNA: TGTGCCAGCAGCCCCCTCGGGACAGGAAACGAGCAGTACTTC

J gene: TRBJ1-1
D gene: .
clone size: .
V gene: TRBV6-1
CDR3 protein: CASSDYRNPKGTEAFF
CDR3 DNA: TGTGCCAGCAGTGACTACAGGAATCCCAAAGGGACTGAAGCTTTCTTT

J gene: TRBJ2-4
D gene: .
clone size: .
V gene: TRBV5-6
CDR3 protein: CASSLAKNIQYF
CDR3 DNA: TGTGCCAGCTCACTAGCCAAAAACATTCAGTACTTC

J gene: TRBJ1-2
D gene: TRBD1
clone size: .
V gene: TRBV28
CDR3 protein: CASSFGRGAYGYTF
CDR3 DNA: TGTGCCAGCAGTTTCGGCAGGGGGGCGTATGGCTACACCTTC

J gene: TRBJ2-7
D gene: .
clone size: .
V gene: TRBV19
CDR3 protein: CASSISEGTYEQYF
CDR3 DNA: TGTGCCAGTAGTATCTCAGAGGGTACCTACGAGCAGTACTTC

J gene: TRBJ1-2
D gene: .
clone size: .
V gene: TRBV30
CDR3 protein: CAWSRQAWVNGYTF
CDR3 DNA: TGTGCCTGGAGTCGACAGGCCTGGGTGAATGGCTACACCTTC

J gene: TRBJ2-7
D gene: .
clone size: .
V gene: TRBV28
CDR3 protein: CASEGTEYEQYF
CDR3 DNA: TGTGCCAGCGAGGGGACTGAGTACGAGCAGTACTTC

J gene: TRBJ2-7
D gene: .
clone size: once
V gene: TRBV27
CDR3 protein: CASSFGIEQYF
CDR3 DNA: TGTGCCAGCAGTTTCGGGATCGAGCAGTACTTC

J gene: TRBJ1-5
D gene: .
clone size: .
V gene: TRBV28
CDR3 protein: CASRANQPQHF
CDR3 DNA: TGTGCCAGCAGAGCGAATCAGCCCCAGCATTTT

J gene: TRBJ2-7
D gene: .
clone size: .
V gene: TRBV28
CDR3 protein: CASSYIGGGRGRYEQYF
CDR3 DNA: TGTGCCAGCAGCTACATAGGGGGGGGCAGGGGACGCTACGAGCAGTACTTC

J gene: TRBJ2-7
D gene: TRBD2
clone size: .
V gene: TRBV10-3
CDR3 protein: CATTGGWSYEQYF
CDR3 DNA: TGTGCCACCACCGGGGGGTGGTCTTACGAGCAGTACTTC

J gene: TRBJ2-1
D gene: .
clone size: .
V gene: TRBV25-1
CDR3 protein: CASSEPGVDGEQFF
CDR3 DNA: TGTGCCAGCAGTGAACCGGGGGTGGATGGTGAGCAGTTCTTC

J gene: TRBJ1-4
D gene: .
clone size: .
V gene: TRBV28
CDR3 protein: CASRLRETTNEKLFF
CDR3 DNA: TGTGCCAGCAGGTTAAGGGAGACAACTAATGAAAAACTGTTTTTT

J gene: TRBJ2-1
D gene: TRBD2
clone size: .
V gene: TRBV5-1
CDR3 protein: CASSGGLAGPSYSEQFF
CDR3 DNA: TGCGCCAGCAGCGGAGGACTAGCGGGCCCATCCTACAGTGAGCAGTTCTTC

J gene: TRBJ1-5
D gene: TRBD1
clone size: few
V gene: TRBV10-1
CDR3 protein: CASTIDTGGNQPQHF
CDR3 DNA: TGCGCCAGCACGATCGACACAGGGGGCAATCAGCCCCAGCATTTT

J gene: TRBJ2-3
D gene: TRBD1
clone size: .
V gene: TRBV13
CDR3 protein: CASSLRDRVTDTQYF
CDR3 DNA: TGTGCCAGCAGCTTAAGAGACAGGGTCACAGATACGCAGTATTTT

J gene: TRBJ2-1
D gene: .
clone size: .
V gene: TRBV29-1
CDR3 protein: CSGGPDSYSEQFF
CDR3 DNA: TGCAGCGGGGGCCCAGACTCCTACAGTGAGCAGTTCTTC

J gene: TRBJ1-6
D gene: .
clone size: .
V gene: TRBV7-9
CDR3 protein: CASSRRQENSPLHF
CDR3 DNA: TGTGCCAGCAGCCGAAGACAGGAGAATTCACCCCTCCACTTT

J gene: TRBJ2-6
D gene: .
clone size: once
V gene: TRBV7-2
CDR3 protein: CASSSKSSGANVLTF
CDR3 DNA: TGTGCCAGCAGCTCGAAGAGCTCTGGGGCCAACGTCCTGACTTTC

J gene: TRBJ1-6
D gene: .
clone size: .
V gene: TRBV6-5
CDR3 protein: CASSYQKPPGGSPLHF
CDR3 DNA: TGTGCCAGCAGTTACCAGAAGCCGCCAGGAGGTTCACCCCTCCACTTT

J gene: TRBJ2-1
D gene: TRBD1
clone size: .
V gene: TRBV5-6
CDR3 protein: CASSNRDRSNNEQFF
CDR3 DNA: TGTGCCAGCAGCAACCGGGACAGGAGCAACAATGAGCAGTTCTTC